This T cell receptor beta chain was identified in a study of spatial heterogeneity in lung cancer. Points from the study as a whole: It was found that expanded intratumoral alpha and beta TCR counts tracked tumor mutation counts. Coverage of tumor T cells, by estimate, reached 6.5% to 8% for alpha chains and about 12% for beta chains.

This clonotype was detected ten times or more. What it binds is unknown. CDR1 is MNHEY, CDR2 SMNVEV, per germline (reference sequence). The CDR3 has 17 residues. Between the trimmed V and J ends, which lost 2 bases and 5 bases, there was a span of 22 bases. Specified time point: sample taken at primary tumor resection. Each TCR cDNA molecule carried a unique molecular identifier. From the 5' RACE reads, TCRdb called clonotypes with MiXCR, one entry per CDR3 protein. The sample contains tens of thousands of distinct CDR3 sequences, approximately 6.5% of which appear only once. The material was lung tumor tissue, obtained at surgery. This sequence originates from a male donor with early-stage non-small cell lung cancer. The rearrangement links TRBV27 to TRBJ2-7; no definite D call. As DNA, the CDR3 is TGTGCCAGCAGTTTACAAGTTTACAGTGGCTTCCCACACGAGCAGTACTTC. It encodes CASSLQVYSGFPHEQYF.